These T cell receptor beta chains were read from a single sample in a study of shared clonotypes between healthy human individuals. Profiling relied on immunoSEQ multiplex PCR, and the TCRdb table lists in-frame clones only, not all of them. This sample has about 1.5 million clones, with roughly 95% found just once. Specimen: naive CD4+ T cells sorted from blood. The receptor set was obtained from a man between 25 and 39 years old in good health. Each CDR3 is given with its conserved first and last residue. The D gene is left open where the match is weak. Some rows have no size entry. The others give once, few or many, or a class for an expanded clone.

>TRBD1|TRBV5-8|.|TRBJ2-7
TGTGCCAGCAGCGGCACAGGGGGTGGCGAGCAGTACTTC
CASSGTGGGEQYF
>.|TRBV18|.|TRBJ1-1
TGTGCCAGCTCACCACTTCTCGCTGGGAGCACTGAAGCTTTCTTT
CASSPLLAGSTEAFF
>TRBD1|TRBV19|.|TRBJ1-5
TGTGCCAGTTTACTTCAGGGGGCTCCTAGCAATCAGCCCCAGCATTTT
CASLLQGAPSNQPQHF
>TRBD2|TRBV6-4|once|TRBJ2-3
TGTGCCAGCAGTGAAACCGGGACTAGCGGGAGAGCGGCGCAGTATTTT
CASSETGTSGRAAQYF
>.|TRBV28|.|TRBJ2-6
TGTGCCAGCAGTTCGTCGGGCTCTGGGGCCAACGTCCTGACTTTC
CASSSSGSGANVLTF
>.|TRBV6-1|once|TRBJ2-7
TGTGCCAGCAGTGCTACCCCGGGACGGACCTACGAGCAGTACTTC
CASSATPGRTYEQYF
>TRBD2|TRBV18|.|TRBJ2-3
TGTGCCAGCTCACCGTTAGCGGGAGGGCCTTCCACAGATACGCAGTATTTT
CASSPLAGGPSTDTQYF
>TRBD1|TRBV29-1|.|TRBJ1-2
TGCAGCGTCCGCCCCACAGGGGGCGCCTATGGCTACACCTTC
CSVRPTGGAYGYTF
>.|TRBV11-2|.|TRBJ2-5
TGTGCCAGCAGCTTAGGTAGAACAACTCAGTACTTC
CASSLGRTTQYF
>TRBD1|TRBV5-1|.|TRBJ2-5
TGCGCCAGCAGCCCGGTAGGGGGCGAGGAGACCCAGTACTTC
CASSPVGGEETQYF
>.|TRBV7-8|.|TRBJ2-2
TGTGCCAGCAGCGTAGAGAGGGCTTGGACCGGGGAGCTGTTTTTT
CASSVERAWTGELFF
>.|TRBV9|.|TRBJ1-3
TGTGCCAGCAGTTCCTTAGGGGGGAGCTCTGGAAACACCATATATTTT
CASSSLGGSSGNTIYF
>.|TRBV18|.|TRBJ1-1
TGTGCCAGCTCATCTCAGGACACCAACACTGAAGCTTTCTTT
CASSSQDTNTEAFF
>.|TRBV7-8|.|TRBJ2-7
TGTGCCAGCAGCTTGGGTCGAGCCTACGAGCAGTACTTC
CASSLGRAYEQYF
>.|TRBV15|.|TRBJ2-1
TGTGCCACCAGCAGGGCGCGGTTGAACAATGAGCAGTTCTTC
CATSRARLNNEQFF
>.|TRBV2|.|TRBJ2-1
TGTGCCAGCAGGCGGGACTCCATGAACAATGAGCAGTTCTTC
CASRRDSMNNEQFF
>.|TRBV28|.|TRBJ2-3
TGTGCCAGCACCCTTGGGCTAGCCACAGATACGCAGTATTTT
CASTLGLATDTQYF
>.|TRBV7-5|.|TRBJ1-1
TGTGGGGACAGGGGGAGAAACACTGAAGCTTTCTTT
CGDRGRNTEAFF
>TRBD1|TRBV10-3|.|TRBJ1-3
TGTGCCATCAGCGGACAGGGTTTCTCTGGAAACACCATATATTTT
CAISGQGFSGNTIYF
>.|TRBV5-1|.|TRBJ1-1
TGCGCCAGCAGCTTGGCCTTTGGGACGGTGAACACTGAAGCTTTCTTT
CASSLAFGTVNTEAFF
>.|TRBV7-2|.|TRBJ2-5
TGTGCCAGCAGCTTAGTGCGCGCAGAGACCCAGTACTTC
CASSLVRAETQYF
>.|TRBV19|.|TRBJ1-5
TGTGCCAGTAGTATAGCTTGGGGTAATCAGCCCCAGCATTTT
CASSIAWGNQPQHF
>.|TRBV18|.|TRBJ2-1
TGTGCCAGCTCACCAGTCAATGAGCAGTTCTTC
CASSPVNEQFF
>.|TRBV7-8|.|TRBJ2-1
TGTGCCAGCAGCCCTAGCAAGAAAAGCTCCTACAATGAGCAGTTCTTC
CASSPSKKSSYNEQFF
>TRBD2|TRBV28|.|TRBJ2-5
TGTGCCAGCAGCCCAGGGACTAGCGGGAGCGAGACCCAGTACTTC
CASSPGTSGSETQYF
>.|TRBV2|.|TRBJ1-1
TGTGCCAGCAGTGTTTCGGGGTTGCCGAACACTGAAGCTTTCTTT
CASSVSGLPNTEAFF
>TRBD2|TRBV18|.|TRBJ2-3
TGTGCCAGCTCACCCCTCGCGGGAGCTGCCGTAGATACGCAGTATTTT
CASSPLAGAAVDTQYF
>.|TRBV11-2|.|TRBJ2-4
TGTGCCAGCAGCTCGCCGAGGGCAGCCAAAAACATTCAGTACTTC
CASSSPRAAKNIQYF
>.|TRBV10-2|.|TRBJ1-5
TGCGCCAGCAGTGAGACTGGGAATCAGCCCCAGCATTTT
CASSETGNQPQHF
>.|TRBV4-3|.|TRBJ2-3
TGCGCCAGCAGCCAAGACCCCCTCCACACAGATACGCAGTATTTT
CASSQDPLHTDTQYF
>TRBD2|TRBV7-2|once|TRBJ2-2
TGTGCCAGCAGCACCCGGGACTATGTCGGGGAGCTGTTTTTT
CASSTRDYVGELFF
>TRBD1|TRBV5-1|.|TRBJ2-2
TGCGCCAGCAGCCAGACAGGGGCAGGGACCGGGGAGCTGTTTTTT
CASSQTGAGTGELFF
>TRBD1|TRBV29-1|.|TRBJ2-5
TGCAGCGAGTCCCAGGGGGATGAGACCCAGTACTTC
CSESQGDETQYF
>.|TRBV14|once|TRBJ2-7
TGTGCCAGCAGCCAAGCGACAGGTGGCCTCAGGGAGCAGTACTTC
CASSQATGGLREQYF
>.|TRBV18|.|TRBJ2-5
TGTGCCAGCTCACCTCGCCCTGCGGTCCCCCAGGGGGAGACCCAGTACTTC
CASSPRPAVPQGETQYF
>.|TRBV4-3|.|TRBJ2-1
TGCGCCAGCAGCCTAGGGAAGGGTTATGGGGGCCGCTCCTACAATGAGCAGTTCTTC
CASSLGKGYGGRSYNEQFF
>TRBD1|TRBV19|.|TRBJ1-4
TGTGCCAGTAAGGATGACAGGGCTCACCGCGGTAATGAAAAACTGTTTTTT
CASKDDRAHRGNEKLFF
>TRBD1|TRBV9|.|TRBJ1-4
TGTGCCAGCAGCGGGGTCACGGGACAGGGGGCCTTTGAAAAACTGTTTTTT
CASSGVTGQGAFEKLFF
>.|TRBV5-6|.|TRBJ1-5
TGTGCCAGCAGCTTCCTAGGGGGGCAGGGCGGCAATCAGCCCCAGCATTTT
CASSFLGGQGGNQPQHF
>.|TRBV2|.|TRBJ1-2
TGTGCCAGCGTGGGGGGCGGCTACACCTTC
CASVGGGYTF